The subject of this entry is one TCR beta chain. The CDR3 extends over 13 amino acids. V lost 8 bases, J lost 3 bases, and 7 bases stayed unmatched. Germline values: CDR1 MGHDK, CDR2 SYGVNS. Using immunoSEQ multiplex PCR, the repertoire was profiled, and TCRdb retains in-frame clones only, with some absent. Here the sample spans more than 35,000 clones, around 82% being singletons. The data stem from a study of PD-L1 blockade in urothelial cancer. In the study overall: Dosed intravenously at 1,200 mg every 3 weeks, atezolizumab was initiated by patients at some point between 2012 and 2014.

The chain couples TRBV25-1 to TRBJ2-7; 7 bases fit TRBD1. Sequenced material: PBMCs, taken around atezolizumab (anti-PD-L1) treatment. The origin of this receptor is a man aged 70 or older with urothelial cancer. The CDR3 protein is CASPGQNGYEQYF. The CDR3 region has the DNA TGTGCCAGCCCGGGACAGAACGGCTACGAGCAGTACTTC.